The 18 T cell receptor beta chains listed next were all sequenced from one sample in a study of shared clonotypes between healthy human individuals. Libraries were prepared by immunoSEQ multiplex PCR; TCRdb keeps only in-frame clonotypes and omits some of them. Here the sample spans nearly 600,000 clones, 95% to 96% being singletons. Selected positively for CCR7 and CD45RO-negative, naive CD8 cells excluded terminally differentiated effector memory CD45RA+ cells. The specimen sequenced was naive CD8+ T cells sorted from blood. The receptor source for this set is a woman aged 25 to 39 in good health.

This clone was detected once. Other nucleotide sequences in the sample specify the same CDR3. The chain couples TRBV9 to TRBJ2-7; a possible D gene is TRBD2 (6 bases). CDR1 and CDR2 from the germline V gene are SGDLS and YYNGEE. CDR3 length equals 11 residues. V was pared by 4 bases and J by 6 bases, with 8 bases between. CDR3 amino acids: CASSTGSEQYF. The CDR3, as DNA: TGTGCCAGCAGCACCGGGAGCGAGCAGTACTTC.

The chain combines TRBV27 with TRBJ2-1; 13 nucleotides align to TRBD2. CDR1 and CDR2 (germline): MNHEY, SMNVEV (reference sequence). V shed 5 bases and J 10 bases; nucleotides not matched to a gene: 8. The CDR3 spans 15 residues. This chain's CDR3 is CASSPSGLAGEEQFF. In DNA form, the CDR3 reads TGTGCCAGCAGTCCAAGTGGACTAGCGGGAGAAGAGCAGTTCTTC.

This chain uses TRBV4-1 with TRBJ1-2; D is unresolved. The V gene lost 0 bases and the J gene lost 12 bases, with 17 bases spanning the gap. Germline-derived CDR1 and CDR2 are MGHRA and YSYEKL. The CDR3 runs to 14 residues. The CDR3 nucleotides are TGCGCCAGCAGCCAAGACTATCAGCCTGAGTGGCACACCTTC. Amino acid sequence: CASSQDYQPEWHTF.

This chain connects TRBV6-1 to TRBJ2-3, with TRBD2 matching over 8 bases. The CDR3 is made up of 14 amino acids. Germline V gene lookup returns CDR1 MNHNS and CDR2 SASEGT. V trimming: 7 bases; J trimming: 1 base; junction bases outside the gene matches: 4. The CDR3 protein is CASTGAGGTDTQYF. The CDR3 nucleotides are TGTGCCAGCACGGGAGCGGGGGGCACAGATACGCAGTATTTT.

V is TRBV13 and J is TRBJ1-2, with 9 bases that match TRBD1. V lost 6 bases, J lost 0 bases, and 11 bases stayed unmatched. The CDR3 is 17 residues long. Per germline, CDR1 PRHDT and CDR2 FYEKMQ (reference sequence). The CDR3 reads CASRGGSGTGTNYGYTF. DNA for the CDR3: TGTGCCAGCAGAGGGGGGTCCGGGACAGGGACTAACTATGGCTACACCTTC.

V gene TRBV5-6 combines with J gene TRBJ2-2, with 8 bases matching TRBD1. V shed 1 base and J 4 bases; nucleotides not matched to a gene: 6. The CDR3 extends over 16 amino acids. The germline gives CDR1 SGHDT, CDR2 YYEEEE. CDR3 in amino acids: CASSLKKQGVTGELFF. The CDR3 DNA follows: TGTGCCAGCAGCTTGAAGAAACAGGGGGTCACCGGGGAGCTGTTTTTT.

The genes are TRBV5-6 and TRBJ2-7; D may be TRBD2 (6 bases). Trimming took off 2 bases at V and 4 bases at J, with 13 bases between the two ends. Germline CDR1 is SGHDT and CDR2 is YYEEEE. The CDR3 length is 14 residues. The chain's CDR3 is CASSFGGPIYEQYF. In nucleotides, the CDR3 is TGTGCCAGCAGCTTCGGGGGTCCGATATACGAGCAGTACTTC. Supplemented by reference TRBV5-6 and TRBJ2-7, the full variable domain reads DAGVTQSPTHLIKTRGQQVTLRCSPKSGHDTVSWYQQALGQGPQFIFQYYEEEERQRGNFPDRFSGHQFPNYSSELNVNALLLGDSALYLCASSFGGPIYEQYFGPGTRLTVT.

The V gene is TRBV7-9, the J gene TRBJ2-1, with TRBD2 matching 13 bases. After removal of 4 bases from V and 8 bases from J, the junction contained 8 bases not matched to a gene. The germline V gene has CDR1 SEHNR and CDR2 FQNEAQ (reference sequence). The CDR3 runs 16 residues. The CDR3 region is CASSSRTSGREDEQFF. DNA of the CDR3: TGTGCCAGCAGCTCCCGGACTAGCGGGAGAGAGGATGAGCAGTTCTTC.

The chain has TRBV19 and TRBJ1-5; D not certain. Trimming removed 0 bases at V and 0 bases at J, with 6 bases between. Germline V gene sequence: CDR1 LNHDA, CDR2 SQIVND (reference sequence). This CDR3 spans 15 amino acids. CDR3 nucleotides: TGTGCCAGTAGTATAGATCTCGATAGCAATCAGCCCCAGCATTTT. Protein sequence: CASSIDLDSNQPQHF.

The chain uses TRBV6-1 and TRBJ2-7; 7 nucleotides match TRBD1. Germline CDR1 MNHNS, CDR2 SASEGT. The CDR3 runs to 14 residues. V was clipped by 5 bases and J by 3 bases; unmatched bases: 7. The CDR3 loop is CASSPGQMNYEQYF. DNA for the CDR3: TGTGCCAGCAGTCCGGGACAGATGAACTACGAGCAGTACTTC.

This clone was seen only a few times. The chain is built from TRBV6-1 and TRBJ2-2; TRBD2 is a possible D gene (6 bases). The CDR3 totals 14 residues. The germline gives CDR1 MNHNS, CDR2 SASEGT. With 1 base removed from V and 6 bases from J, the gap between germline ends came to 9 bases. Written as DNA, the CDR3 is TGTGCCAGCAGTGAAGTCTCTAGCGCCGGGGAGCTGTTTTTT. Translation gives CASSEVSSAGELFF.

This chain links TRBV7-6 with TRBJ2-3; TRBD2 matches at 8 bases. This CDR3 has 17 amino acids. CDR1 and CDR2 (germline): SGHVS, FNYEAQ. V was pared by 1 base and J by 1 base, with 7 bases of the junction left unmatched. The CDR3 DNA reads TGTGCCAGCAGCTTAGTTCCAGCGGGAGAAGGCACAGATACGCAGTATTTT. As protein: CASSLVPAGEGTDTQYF.

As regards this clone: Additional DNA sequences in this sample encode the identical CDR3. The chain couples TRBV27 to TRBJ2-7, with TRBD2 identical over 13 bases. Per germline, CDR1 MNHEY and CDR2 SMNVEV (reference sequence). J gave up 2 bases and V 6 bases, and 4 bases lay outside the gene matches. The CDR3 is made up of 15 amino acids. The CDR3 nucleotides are TGTGCCAGCAGCTCCGGGACTAGCGGGACCTACGAGCAGTACTTC. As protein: CASSSGTSGTYEQYF.

CDR3 DNA: TGTGCCAGCAGCTTGATTCCTGGCCTAAACACTGAAGCTTTCTTT. Its protein product is CASSLIPGLNTEAFF. The V and J genes are TRBV5-8 and TRBJ1-1; D unresolved. V shed 1 base and J shed 2 bases, with 12 bases lying between them. The length of the CDR3 is 15 residues. CDR1 and CDR2 from the germline V gene are SGHTS and YDEGEE. Full variable domain (missing parts from reference TRBV5-8 and TRBJ1-1): EAGVTQSPTHLIKTRGQQATLRCSPISGHTSVYWYQQALGLGLQFLLWYDEGEERNRGNFPPRFSGRQFPNYSSELNVNALELEDSALYLCASSLIPGLNTEAFFGQGTRLTVV.

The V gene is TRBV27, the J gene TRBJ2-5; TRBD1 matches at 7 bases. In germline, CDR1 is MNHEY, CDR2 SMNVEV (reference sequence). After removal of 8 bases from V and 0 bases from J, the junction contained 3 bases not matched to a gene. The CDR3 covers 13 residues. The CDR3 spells CASRQGNQETQYF. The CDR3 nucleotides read TGTGCCAGCCGACAGGGAAACCAAGAGACCCAGTACTTC.

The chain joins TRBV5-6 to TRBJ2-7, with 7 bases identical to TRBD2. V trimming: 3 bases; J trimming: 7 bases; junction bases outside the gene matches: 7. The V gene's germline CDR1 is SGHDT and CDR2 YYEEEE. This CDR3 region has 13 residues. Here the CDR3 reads CASSSAGVLEQYF. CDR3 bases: TGTGCCAGCAGCTCCGCGGGGGTTCTGGAGCAGTACTTC.

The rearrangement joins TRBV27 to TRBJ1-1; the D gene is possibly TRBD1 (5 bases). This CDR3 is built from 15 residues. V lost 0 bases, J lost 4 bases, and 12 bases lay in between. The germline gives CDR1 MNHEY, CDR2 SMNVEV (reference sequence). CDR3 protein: CASSLSAGLGTEAFF. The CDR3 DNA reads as TGTGCCAGCAGTTTATCTGCAGGGCTTGGCACTGAAGCTTTCTTT.

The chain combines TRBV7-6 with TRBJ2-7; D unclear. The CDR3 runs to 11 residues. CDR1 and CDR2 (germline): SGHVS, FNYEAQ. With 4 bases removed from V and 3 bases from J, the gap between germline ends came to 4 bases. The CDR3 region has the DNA TGTGCCAGCAGCTGGGACTACGAGCAGTACTTC. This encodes CASSWDYEQYF.